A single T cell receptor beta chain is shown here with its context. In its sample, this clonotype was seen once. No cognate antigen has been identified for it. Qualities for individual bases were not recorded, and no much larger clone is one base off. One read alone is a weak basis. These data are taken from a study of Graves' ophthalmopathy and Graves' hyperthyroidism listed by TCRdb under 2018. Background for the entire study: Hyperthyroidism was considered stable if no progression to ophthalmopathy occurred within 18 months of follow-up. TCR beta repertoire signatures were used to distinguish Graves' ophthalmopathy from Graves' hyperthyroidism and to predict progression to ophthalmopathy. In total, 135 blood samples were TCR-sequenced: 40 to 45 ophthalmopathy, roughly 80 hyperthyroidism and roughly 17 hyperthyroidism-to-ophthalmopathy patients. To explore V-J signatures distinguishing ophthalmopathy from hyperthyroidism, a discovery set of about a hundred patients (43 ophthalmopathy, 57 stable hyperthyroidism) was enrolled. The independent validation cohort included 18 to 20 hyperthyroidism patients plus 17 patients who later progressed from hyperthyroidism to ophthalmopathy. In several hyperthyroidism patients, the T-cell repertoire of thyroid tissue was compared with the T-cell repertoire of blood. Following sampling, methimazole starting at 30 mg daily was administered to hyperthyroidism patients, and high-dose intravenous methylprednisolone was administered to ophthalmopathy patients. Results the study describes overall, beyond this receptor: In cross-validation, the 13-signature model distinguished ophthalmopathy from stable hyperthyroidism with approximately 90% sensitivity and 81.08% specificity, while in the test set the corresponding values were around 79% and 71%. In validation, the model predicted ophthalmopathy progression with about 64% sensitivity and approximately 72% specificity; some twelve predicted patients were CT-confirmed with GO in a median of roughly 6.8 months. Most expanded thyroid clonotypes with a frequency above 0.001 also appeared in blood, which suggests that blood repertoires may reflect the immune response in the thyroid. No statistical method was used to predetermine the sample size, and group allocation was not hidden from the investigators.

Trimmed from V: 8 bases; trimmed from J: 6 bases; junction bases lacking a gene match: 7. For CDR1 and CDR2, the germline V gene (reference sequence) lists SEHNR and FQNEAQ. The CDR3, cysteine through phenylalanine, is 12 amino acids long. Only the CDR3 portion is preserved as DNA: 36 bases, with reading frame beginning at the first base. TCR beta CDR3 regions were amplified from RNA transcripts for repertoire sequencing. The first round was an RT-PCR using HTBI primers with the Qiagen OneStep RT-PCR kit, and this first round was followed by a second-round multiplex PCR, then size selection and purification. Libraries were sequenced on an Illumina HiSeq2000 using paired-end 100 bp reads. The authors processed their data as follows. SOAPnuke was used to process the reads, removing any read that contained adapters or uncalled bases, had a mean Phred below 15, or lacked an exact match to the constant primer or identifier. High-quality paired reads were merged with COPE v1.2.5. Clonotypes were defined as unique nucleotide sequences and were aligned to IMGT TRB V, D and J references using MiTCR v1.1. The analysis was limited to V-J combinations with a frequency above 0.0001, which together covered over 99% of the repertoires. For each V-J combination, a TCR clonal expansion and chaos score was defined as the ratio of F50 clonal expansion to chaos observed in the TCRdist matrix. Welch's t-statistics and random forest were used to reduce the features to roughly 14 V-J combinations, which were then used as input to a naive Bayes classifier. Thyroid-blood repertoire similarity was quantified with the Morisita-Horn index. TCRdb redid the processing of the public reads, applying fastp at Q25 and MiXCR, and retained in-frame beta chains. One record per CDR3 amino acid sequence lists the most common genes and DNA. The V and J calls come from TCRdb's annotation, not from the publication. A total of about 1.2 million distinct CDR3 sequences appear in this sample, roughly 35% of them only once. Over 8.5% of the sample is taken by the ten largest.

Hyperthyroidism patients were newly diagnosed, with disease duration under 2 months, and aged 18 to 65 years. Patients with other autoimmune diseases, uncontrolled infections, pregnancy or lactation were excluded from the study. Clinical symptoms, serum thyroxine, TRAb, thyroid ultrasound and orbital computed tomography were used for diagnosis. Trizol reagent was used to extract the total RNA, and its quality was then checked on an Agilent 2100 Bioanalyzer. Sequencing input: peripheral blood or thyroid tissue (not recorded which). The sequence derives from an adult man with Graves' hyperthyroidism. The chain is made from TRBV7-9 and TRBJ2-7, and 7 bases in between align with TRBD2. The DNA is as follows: TGTGCCAGCGGGTTGGGCGGGGGCGAGCAGTACTTC. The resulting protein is CASGLGGGEQYF.